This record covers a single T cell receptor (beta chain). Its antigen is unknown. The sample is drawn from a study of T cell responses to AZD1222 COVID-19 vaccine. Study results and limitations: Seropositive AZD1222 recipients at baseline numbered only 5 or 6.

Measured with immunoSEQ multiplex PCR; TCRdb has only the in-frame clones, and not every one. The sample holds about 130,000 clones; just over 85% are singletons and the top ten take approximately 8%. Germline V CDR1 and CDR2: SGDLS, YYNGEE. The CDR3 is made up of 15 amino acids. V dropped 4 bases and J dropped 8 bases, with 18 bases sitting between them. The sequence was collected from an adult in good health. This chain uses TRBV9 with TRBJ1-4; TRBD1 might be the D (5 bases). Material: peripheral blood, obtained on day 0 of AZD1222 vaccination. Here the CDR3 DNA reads TGTGCCAGCAGCCTAACGGGGACGGGGATCGAAAAACTGTTTTTT. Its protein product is CASSLTGTGIEKLFF.